The clone carrying this T cell receptor (beta chain) was found once. Its antigen remains unknown. The data were produced by immunoSEQ multiplex PCR, yet TCRdb's version contains in-frame clones alone and is incomplete. The data show approximately 50,000 clones, with over 80% seen just once and under 1.5% held by the top ten. Time point in this sample: week 23, last vaccination. A 20-mer mutant IDH1 peptide at 300 ug was injected subcutaneously with topical imiquimod. This specimen belongs to a study of a mutant IDH1 vaccine in newly diagnosed glioma. Study overall: Patients had eight vaccinations, in weeks 1, 3, 5, 7, 11, 15, 19 and 23. Patients got radiotherapy, temozolomide, or both beforehand, and most got both.

Study-wide points: Vaccination elicited immune responses in approximately 93% of patients. Pseudoprogression apparently tracked independently of changes in top peripheral T cell clonotypes.

Germline V gene sequence: CDR1 SGHDN, CDR2 FVKESK. This CDR3 has 17 amino acids. Trimming removed 0 bases from V and 5 bases from J; junction bases left unmatched: 10. The TCR sequence derives from a man in his forties or fifties with glioma. The chain carries TRBV14 and TRBJ2-1; 7 positions agree with TRBD2. The sequencing here drew on PBMCs, taken from a glioma patient whose treatment included an IDH1 peptide vaccine. CDR3 residues: CASSQDLRERTHNEQFF. The CDR3 DNA is TGTGCCAGCAGCCAAGATTTGCGGGAGAGGACCCACAATGAGCAGTTCTTC.